These 23 T cell receptor beta chains originate from one sample sequenced in a study of regulatory T cells in long-lasting Graves disease. Indicated time point: persistent/refractory GD, antithyroid drugs over 5 years with positive TRAb. From PBMCs, RNA was extracted and then used to make the TCR library. Assembly of TCR beta libraries relied on iRepertoire HTBI primers together with Arm-PCR of CDR3 regions. TCRdb processed the multiplex PCR reads anew with MiXCR; each CDR3 protein has one entry. The sample lists some 420,000 distinct CDR3 sequences; around a fifth were seen once. Sequenced material: peripheral blood mononuclear cells (PBMCs), taken when the disease was refractory, from a patient treated with antithyroid drugs. The receptors stem from a female donor with Graves disease.

This clonotype was seen many times. The chain is built from TRBV19 and TRBJ1-1; D remains ambiguous. CDR3 length equals 15 residues. Trimming took 5 bases from V and 1 from J, leaving 14 bases between them. Germline V gene lookup returns CDR1 LNHDA and CDR2 SQIVND (reference sequence). DNA of the CDR3: TGTGCCAGTAGTTGGGAACTCCATCAGAACACTGAAGCTTTCTTT. This translates into CASSWELHQNTEAFF.

V gene TRBV15 combines with J gene TRBJ1-5; D is perhaps TRBD1 (5 bases). V lost 0 bases and J lost 7, with 13 bases in between. The CDR3 consists of 15 residues. Germline lookup yields CDR1 LNHNV and CDR2 YYDKDF (reference sequence). CDR3 nucleotide sequence: TGTGCCACCAGCAGAGATCGCGGGGACGGGCAGCCCCAGCATTTT. It specifies CATSRDRGDGQPQHF.

In its sample, this clonotype was seen once. This chain uses TRBV10-3 with TRBJ2-3, with D hard to call. The CDR3 contains 14 residues. Germline V gene sequence: CDR1 ENHRY, CDR2 SYGVKD. Between the trimmed V and J ends, which lost 0 bases and 0 bases, there was a span of 4 bases. This CDR3 reads CAISESGSTDTQYF. CDR3 nucleotides: TGTGCCATCAGTGAGTCTGGCAGCACAGATACGCAGTATTTT.

This clonotype was seen many times. This chain joins TRBV2 and TRBJ1-5; D is unresolved. The CDR3 runs 12 residues. V was clipped by 4 bases and J by 2 bases, with 3 bases between them. The germline V gene has CDR1 SNHLY and CDR2 FYNNEI. CDR3 DNA: TGTGCCAGCAGTGTGGGCAATCAGCCCCAGCATTTT. Protein sequence: CASSVGNQPQHF.

The chain has TRBV6-8 and TRBJ1-2; D is unresolved. This CDR3 spans 12 amino acids. CDR1 MNHGY and CDR2 SAAAGT come from the germline V gene. V lost 7 bases, J lost 6 bases, and 12 bases lay in between. The CDR3 nucleotides are TGTGCCAGCACCAACCTTACCGATGGCTACACCTTC. It is translated as CASTNLTDGYTF.

V usage is TRBV7-6 and J usage is TRBJ2-7; weak D call: TRBD1 (6 bases). The length of the CDR3 is 14 residues. Germline CDR1 reads SGHVS; CDR2 reads FNYEAQ. Trimming left V 3 bases short and J 9 bases short, with 18 bases between. In DNA, the CDR3 is TGTGCCAGCAGCTTCCAGGGGCCCTCCGGTACGCAGTACTTC. Encoded protein: CASSFQGPSGTQYF. Using reference TRBV7-6 and TRBJ2-7 for the parts outside the CDR3, the full variable domain is GAGVSQSPRYKVTKRGQDVALRCDPISGHVSLYWYRQALGQGPEFLTYFNYEAQQDKSGLPNDRFSAERPEGSISTLTIQRTEQRDSAMYRCASSFQGPSGTQYFGPGTRLTVT.

The V and J genes are TRBV11-2 and TRBJ2-2, with a tentative D call TRBD1 (6 bases). V was trimmed by 6 bases and J by 3 bases, leaving 20 bases between them. This CDR3 comprises 17 residues. CDR1 is SGHAT and CDR2 is FQNNGV in the germline V gene. The CDR3 DNA reads TGTGCCAGCAGACCCACAGGGTTTGATTGGGACACCGGGGAGCTGTTTTTT. Translated: CASRPTGFDWDTGELFF.

This clonotype was found many times. This chain uses TRBV12-3 or TRBV12-4 with TRBJ1-2; D unclear. Between the trimmed V and J ends, which lost 5 bases and 7 bases, there was a span of 11 bases. The CDR3 has 12 amino acids. CDR3: CASSRTDRGYTF. The DNA of the CDR3 is TGTGCCAGCAGTAGAACGGACCGTGGCTACACCTTC.

The chain links TRBV5-1 to TRBJ2-7; a possible D gene is TRBD1 (6 bases). V lost 1 base, J lost 1 base, and 9 bases lay in between. CDR3 length: 14 residues. The germline CDR1 and CDR2 sequences are SGHRS and YFSETQ. DNA of the CDR3: TGCGCCAGCAGCTTGTCAGGGGATTCCTACGAGCAGTACTTC. Amino acids: CASSLSGDSYEQYF.

A remark on this clonotype: Since a much larger clone is just one base distant, this may be a read error. The J gene is TRBJ2-4, the V gene TRBV7-9; D is perhaps TRBD2 (6 bases). The CDR3 runs to 12 residues. Trimming removed 1 base from V and 8 bases from J, with 6 bases in between. Looked up from germline, CDR1 is SEHNR and CDR2 is FQNEAQ (reference sequence). CDR3 DNA sequence: TGTGCCAGCAGCTTAGGGGGGGACATTCAGTACTTC. This gives the protein CASSLGGDIQYF. Full variable domain (missing parts from reference TRBV7-9 and TRBJ2-4): DTGVSQNPRHKITKRGQNVTFRCDPISEHNRLYWYRQTLGQGPEFLTYFQNEAQLEKSRLLSDRFSAERPKGSFSTLEIQRTEQGDSAMYLCASSLGGDIQYFGAGTRLSVL.

This clonotype was seen repeatedly, ten times or more. The chain links TRBV28 to TRBJ2-4; unclear D gene. This CDR3 region has 16 residues. Trimming removed 2 bases at V and 1 base at J, with 12 bases between. Germline V gives CDR1 MDHEN, CDR2 SYDVKM. The chain's CDR3 is CASSLRAGSAKNIQYF. The CDR3 DNA is TGTGCCAGCAGTTTAAGAGCAGGCTCGGCCAAAAACATTCAGTACTTC.

This clonotype was seen ten or more times. The chain employs TRBV28 and TRBJ2-7; no firm D call. The CDR3 runs to 14 residues. The V gene's germline CDR1 is MDHEN and CDR2 SYDVKM. V dropped 2 bases and J dropped 1 base, with 9 bases sitting between them. In DNA form, the CDR3 reads TGTGCCAGCAGTTTACCCGACACGTCCTACGAGCAGTACTTC. This codes for CASSLPDTSYEQYF.

This clonotype was counted a few times. The chain couples TRBV5-8 to TRBJ2-7; D possibly corresponds to TRBD1 (5 bases). The CDR3 has 14 amino acids. Germline-derived CDR1 and CDR2 are SGHTS and YDEGEE. The V and J ends lost 0 bases and 12 bases respectively, with 19 bases between them. The DNA for the CDR3 is TGTGCCAGCAGCTTGGAGAGTATCAAGGGGAACCCGTACTTC. Amino acids: CASSLESIKGNPYF.

The chain recombines TRBV27 with TRBJ1-2; perhaps TRBD1 as D (6 bases). The CDR3 length is 14 residues. From germline, CDR1 is MNHEY and CDR2 SMNVEV (reference sequence). The V end lost 5 bases, the J end lost 8 bases, and 18 bases lay between the germline ends. DNA for the CDR3: TGTGCCAGCAGTAAACAGGGTTTAATGCGGGGCTACACCTTC. Amino acid sequence: CASSKQGLMRGYTF.

J is TRBJ1-6 and V is TRBV7-8; D gene uncertain. Germline V gene sequence: CDR1 SGHVS, CDR2 FQNEAQ. This CDR3 is 16 amino acids long. V lost 1 base, J lost 9 bases, and 16 bases lay in between. CDR3 loop: CASSLGGYSEVSPLHF. For the CDR3, the DNA is TGTGCCAGCAGCTTAGGAGGATACAGCGAGGTTTCACCCCTCCACTTT.

Ten or more counts support this clonotype. The chain has TRBV6-1 and TRBJ2-5; D unresolved. CDR1 MNHNS and CDR2 SASEGT come from the germline V gene. Trimming shortened V by 6 bases and J by 6 bases, and 11 bases separated the two germline ends. The CDR3 runs to 12 residues. The CDR3 loop is CASRNPPQTQYF. The CDR3 bases are TGTGCCAGCAGGAACCCCCCCCAGACCCAGTACTTC.

This clonotype has ten or more counts. This chain uses TRBV28 with TRBJ2-7, with D perhaps matching TRBD1 (6 bases). In germline, CDR1 is MDHEN, CDR2 SYDVKM. The ends were cut back, 6 bases at V and 0 bases at J, with 12 bases in the middle. CDR3 length: 14 amino acids. The CDR3 bases are TGTGCCAGCAGAGCACAGGGCAGCTCCTACGAGCAGTACTTC. This gives the protein CASRAQGSSYEQYF.

V and J are TRBV28 and TRBJ2-1; the match to TRBD1 covers 7 bases. Germline trimming cut 5 bases from V and 8 bases from J; bases unmatched to any gene: 6. Germline V CDR1 and CDR2: MDHEN, SYDVKM. The length of the CDR3 is 13 residues. The CDR3 is CASSGGQWHEQFF. CDR3 nucleotides: TGTGCCAGCAGTGGGGGACAGTGGCATGAGCAGTTCTTC.

This clonotype was picked up many times. The rearrangement uses TRBV28 and TRBJ2-4, with D unresolved. The CDR3 totals 15 residues. Trimming pared 2 bases from V and 3 bases from J, leaving 11 bases between. Germline CDR1 reads MDHEN; CDR2 reads SYDVKM. The CDR3 here is CASSLQWGDKNIQYF. The CDR3 DNA sequence: TGTGCCAGCAGTTTACAATGGGGTGACAAAAACATTCAGTACTTC.

The chain is built from TRBV6-1 and TRBJ2-7, with D perhaps matching TRBD2 (6 bases). The CDR3 is 15 amino acids. Germline V lookup: CDR1 MNHNS, CDR2 SASEGT. V was trimmed by 10 bases and J by 0 bases, leaving 19 bases between them. The chain's CDR3 is CATNPPGLRSYEQYF. The CDR3 nucleotides read TGTGCCACCAACCCCCCGGGACTCCGCTCCTACGAGCAGTACTTC.

The rearrangement uses TRBV4-1 and TRBJ2-5, with a weak D call TRBD2 (5 bases). Germline lookup yields CDR1 MGHRA and CDR2 YSYEKL. The CDR3 loop spans 15 amino acids. V gave up 2 bases and J gave up 5 bases, with 15 bases separating them. The chain's CDR3 is CASSQLGLPGETQYF. CDR3 nucleotides: TGCGCCAGCAGCCAATTAGGACTCCCCGGGGAGACCCAGTACTTC.

CDR3 in amino acids: CASRAGQGRRELFF. CDR3 in DNA: TGTGCCAGCAGGGCGGGACAGGGGAGAAGGGAGCTGTTTTTT. This chain joins TRBV6-1 and TRBJ2-2, with 10 bases matching TRBD1. Per the germline V gene, CDR1 is MNHNS and CDR2 is SASEGT. V lost 6 bases to trimming and J lost 9 bases; unmatched junction nucleotides: 7. This CDR3 has 14 amino acids.

This clonotype occurred many times. The chain uses TRBV28 and TRBJ2-2; D remains ambiguous. The germline V gene encodes CDR1 MDHEN and CDR2 SYDVKM. The CDR3 has 12 amino acids. V dropped 6 bases and J dropped 7 bases, with 9 bases sitting between them. CDR3 nucleotides: TGTGCCAGCAGCCAGGCCGGCGGGGAGCTGTTTTTT. It codes for CASSQAGGELFF.